The 9 T cell receptor beta chains below all came from one sample that was sequenced in a study of Ad26.COV2.S vaccination and SARS-CoV-2 variants. Using immunoSEQ multiplex PCR, the repertoire was profiled, and TCRdb retains in-frame clones only, with some absent. Here the sample spans about 440,000 clones, around 91% being singletons. Treatment meaning: some 19 received Ad26.COV2.S at low or high dose, single or two shots; a few received placebo; per-sample allocation not given. Day 63 following the first vaccine or placebo injection was when the samples were taken. The input for sequencing was peripheral blood, taken in a trial of Ad26.COV2.S vaccine versus placebo. The source of these receptors is a person between 18 and 65 years old who received the Ad26.COV2.S COVID-19 vaccine or a placebo.

The chain combines TRBV5-1 with TRBJ2-2; 8 bases align to TRBD1. Germline trimming cut 4 bases from V and 1 base from J; bases unmatched to any gene: 6. The CDR3 length is 16 residues. Germline-derived CDR1 and CDR2 are SGHRS and YFSETQ. CDR3 protein: CASSRLGTGNTGELFF. CDR3 DNA sequence: TGCGCCAGCAGCCGACTTGGGACAGGGAACACCGGGGAGCTGTTTTTT. Complete variable domain (other parts from reference TRBV5-1 and TRBJ2-2): KAGVTQTPRYLIKTRGQQVTLSCSPISGHRSVSWYQQTPGQGLQFLFEYFSETQRNKGNFPGRFSGRQFSNSRSEMNVSTLELGDSALYLCASSRLGTGNTGELFFGEGSRLTVL.

The genes are TRBV15 and TRBJ2-5, with a weak D call TRBD2 (6 bases). The germline V and J ends were trimmed by 4 bases and 7 bases, with 19 bases remaining between them. This CDR3 is 15 amino acids long. The V gene's germline CDR1 is LNHNV and CDR2 YYDKDF (reference sequence). Here the CDR3 DNA reads TGTGCCACCAGCATGTCTAGCGAGGTGGAGGGGACCCAGTACTTC. This gives the protein CATSMSSEVEGTQYF.

This rearrangement joins TRBV12-3 or TRBV12-4 to TRBJ2-5; 7 bases line up with TRBD1. The CDR3 totals 12 residues. V was clipped by 3 bases and J by 5 bases; unmatched bases: 0. The CDR3 nucleotides read TGTGCCAGCAGTTTGGACAGGGAGACCCAGTACTTC. Translated: CASSLDRETQYF.

This chain uses TRBV20-1 with TRBJ2-5; D is ambiguous. This CDR3 is built from 11 residues. The V gene's germline CDR1 is DFQATT and CDR2 SNEGSKA (reference sequence). V was trimmed by 4 bases and J by 4 bases, leaving 7 bases between them. The CDR3 loop reads CSAIALETQYF. For the CDR3, the DNA is TGCAGTGCTATCGCGCTAGAGACCCAGTACTTC.

The genes are TRBV9 and TRBJ2-2; tentative D call: TRBD2 (5 bases). Germline-derived CDR1 and CDR2 are SGDLS and YYNGEE. This CDR3 contains 16 residues. The germline V and J ends were trimmed by 4 bases and 0 bases, with 13 bases remaining between them. This CDR3 is CASSPYGLTNTGELFF. The CDR3 DNA follows: TGTGCCAGCAGCCCCTATGGACTGACGAACACCGGGGAGCTGTTTTTT.

The rearrangement joins TRBV28 to TRBJ1-3; D is unresolved. The CDR3 sequence is 17 residues long. Looked up from germline, CDR1 is MDHEN and CDR2 is SYDVKM. V was pared by 2 bases and J by 4 bases, with 18 bases between. CDR3: CASSLVQALGPGNTIYF. CDR3 DNA sequence: TGTGCCAGCAGTTTAGTCCAGGCCTTAGGGCCGGGAAACACCATATATTTT.

This chain uses TRBV19 with TRBJ2-2, with a possible D match to TRBD1 (6 bases). V was clipped by 3 bases and J by 6 bases, with 11 bases between them. The CDR3 is made up of 14 amino acids. Germline CDR1 reads LNHDA; CDR2 reads SQIVND (reference sequence). CDR3 bases: TGTGCCAGTAGTATCCAACAGGGTCCCGGGGAGCTGTTTTTT. Translated: CASSIQQGPGELFF.

V usage is TRBV20-1 and J usage is TRBJ2-4, with D hard to call. Germline CDR1 is DFQATT and CDR2 is SNEGSKA (reference sequence). The CDR3 extends over 11 amino acids. The V end was cut by 4 bases, the J end by 3 bases, with 4 bases between. The CDR3 region has the DNA TGCAGTGCTATAGTCAAAAACATTCAGTACTTC. Translated: CSAIVKNIQYF.

V and J are TRBV4-2 and TRBJ2-4, with D perhaps matching TRBD2 (6 bases). Per the germline V gene, CDR1 is LGHNA and CDR2 is YNFKEQ. This CDR3 spans 18 amino acids. Trimming took off 0 bases at V and 1 base at J, with 16 bases between the two ends. The CDR3 nucleotides are TGTGCCAGCAGCCAAGATCCCCCGGGTGGGGGGGCCAAAAACATTCAGTACTTC. It encodes CASSQDPPGGGAKNIQYF.